One and the same sample provided the 20 T cell receptor beta chains below, sequenced in a study of shared clonotypes between healthy human individuals. Produced via immunoSEQ multiplex PCR; TCRdb's table is partial and in-frame only. The sample has roughly 700,000 clones, roughly 87% seen once; the top ten hold around a third. Source material: memory CD8+ T cells from PBMCs. Subset noted: CD45RO+ cells pooled with CCR7-negative TemRA cells. The receptors stem from a man between 18 and 35 years old in good health. Some clones in this sample may be carry-over from other donors' samples.

The gene calls are TRBV28 and TRBJ1-1, with no clear D. The CDR3 is 13 amino acids. The germline V gene encodes CDR1 MDHEN and CDR2 SYDVKM. The germline V and J ends were trimmed by 7 bases and 3 bases, with 12 bases remaining between them. CDR3: CASTYRRDTEAFF. CDR3 bases: TGTGCCAGCACTTACAGACGGGACACTGAAGCTTTCTTT.

This clone was observed once. The CDR3 DNA reads as TGTGCCTGGAGTAGCGTGAGCTCCTACAATGAGCAGTTCTTC. Translating gives CAWSSVSSYNEQFF. The chain is built from TRBV30 and TRBJ2-1; unclear D gene. V lost 2 bases to trimming and J lost 0 bases, with 8 bases between them. The CDR3 consists of 14 residues. Per germline, CDR1 GTSNPN and CDR2 SVGIG (reference sequence).

Here the CDR3 reads CASSIGAGGQPQHF. Written as DNA, the CDR3 is TGTGCCAGTAGTATAGGGGCGGGGGGTCAGCCCCAGCATTTT. The chain links TRBV19 to TRBJ1-5; the D gene is possibly TRBD1 (5 bases). Trimming took off 1 base at V and 6 bases at J, with 10 bases between the two ends. The germline CDR1 and CDR2 sequences are LNHDA and SQIVND (reference sequence). The CDR3 contains 14 residues.

The rearrangement uses TRBV4-3 and TRBJ2-7; 10 bases line up with TRBD1. V trimming: 0 bases; J trimming: 1 base; junction bases outside the gene matches: 6. Germline V gene sequence: CDR1 LGHNA, CDR2 YSLEER. The CDR3 runs 17 residues. CDR3 bases: TGCGCCAGCAGCCAAGATTGGGGGACAGGGGCTTCCTACGAGCAGTACTTC. It specifies CASSQDWGTGASYEQYF.

This chain connects TRBV7-9 to TRBJ2-7; 12 positions agree with TRBD2. Germline loops: CDR1 SEHNR, CDR2 FQNEAQ (reference sequence). This CDR3 is built from 17 residues. Germline trimming cut 5 bases from V and 2 bases from J; bases unmatched to any gene: 10. The CDR3 reads CASSAGTSGRQPYEQYF. The CDR3 DNA is TGTGCCAGCAGCGCTGGGACTAGCGGGCGCCAGCCCTACGAGCAGTACTTC. Combining the CDR3 with reference TRBV7-9 and TRBJ2-7 gives the whole variable domain DTGVSQNPRHKITKRGQNVTFRCDPISEHNRLYWYRQTLGQGPEFLTYFQNEAQLEKSRLLSDRFSAERPKGSFSTLEIQRTEQGDSAMYLCASSAGTSGRQPYEQYFGPGTRLTVT.

The rearrangement links TRBV7-9 to TRBJ2-5; 9 bases line up with TRBD2. CDR3 length: 16 amino acids. Per the germline V gene, CDR1 is SEHNR and CDR2 is FQNEAQ (reference sequence). J lost 5 bases, V lost 2 bases, and 9 bases had no gene match. CDR3 in amino acids: CASSLKRAGGPETQYF. The CDR3, as DNA: TGTGCCAGCAGCTTAAAACGAGCGGGAGGCCCTGAGACCCAGTACTTC. Based on the CDR3 plus reference TRBV7-9 and TRBJ2-5, the full variable domain is DTGVSQNPRHKITKRGQNVTFRCDPISEHNRLYWYRQTLGQGPEFLTYFQNEAQLEKSRLLSDRFSAERPKGSFSTLEIQRTEQGDSAMYLCASSLKRAGGPETQYFGPGTRLLVL.

This chain connects TRBV19 to TRBJ2-1; the D is unclear. The V end lost 5 bases, the J end lost 7 bases, and 15 bases lay between the germline ends. Germline assignment: CDR1 LNHDA and CDR2 SQIVND (reference sequence). CDR3 length equals 14 residues. The CDR3: CASSPPPYINEQFF. In DNA, the CDR3 is TGTGCCAGTAGTCCTCCCCCCTACATTAATGAGCAGTTCTTC.

Only one count was recorded for this clone. This chain uses TRBV11-2 with TRBJ2-1; 7 bases map to TRBD2. Germline V gene data show CDR1 as SGHAT and CDR2 as FQNNGV. The J segment lost 3 bases and the V segment lost 4 bases, leaving 12 bases of the junction unmatched. CDR3 length equals 17 residues. DNA of the CDR3: TGTGCCAGCAGCTCCCAGAGAGCGGGGCCGGACTACAATGAGCAGTTCTTC. Protein: CASSSQRAGPDYNEQFF.

This clone was seen just once. The chain carries TRBV4-3 and TRBJ1-2; tentative D call: TRBD1 (6 bases). Germline lookup yields CDR1 LGHNA and CDR2 YSLEER. V was shortened by 1 base and J by 3 bases, with 15 bases between the two germline ends. The CDR3 is 16 amino acids. Here the CDR3 reads CASSQGARGLHYGYTF. CDR3 nucleotide sequence: TGCGCCAGCAGCCAAGGGGCCCGGGGGCTCCACTATGGCTACACCTTC.

This chain uses TRBV7-8 with TRBJ2-3; TRBD2 aligns across 14 bases. Looked up from germline, CDR1 is SGHVS and CDR2 is FQNEAQ. With 5 bases clipped from V and 5 bases from J, the junction kept 6 bases outside the gene matches. The CDR3 is 16 residues long. DNA for the CDR3: TGTGCCAGCAGCCTGGGACTAGCGGGAGCTGGAGATACGCAGTATTTT. Translating it yields CASSLGLAGAGDTQYF.

The chain links TRBV19 to TRBJ2-7; tentatively, D is TRBD2 (6 bases). The CDR3 has 15 residues. Between the trimmed V and J ends, which lost 3 bases and 2 bases, there was a span of 14 bases. Germline V CDR1 and CDR2: LNHDA, SQIVND (reference sequence). CDR3 sequence (DNA): TGTGCCAGTAGTATTCTTCACGGGGAGGCCTACGAGCAGTACTTC. Translating it yields CASSILHGEAYEQYF.

This clone was seen a single time. The J gene is TRBJ2-3, the V gene TRBV5-1; tentative D call: TRBD2 (5 bases). Germline V gene lookup returns CDR1 SGHRS and CDR2 YFSETQ. V was clipped by 0 bases and J by 0 bases, with 14 bases between them. CDR3 length equals 17 residues. DNA of the CDR3: TGCGCCAGCAGCTTGGACTTCACGACTACTAGCACAGATACGCAGTATTTT. It codes for CASSLDFTTTSTDTQYF.

The chain uses TRBV13 and TRBJ1-2; possible D gene TRBD1, 5 bases. V was clipped by 0 bases and J by 3 bases, with 8 bases between them. The CDR3 consists of 14 residues. CDR1 is PRHDT and CDR2 is FYEKMQ in the germline V gene (reference sequence). CDR3 region: CASSLGGDHYGYTF. The CDR3 DNA reads TGTGCCAGCAGCTTAGGCGGGGACCACTATGGCTACACCTTC.

A word on this clone: A junction boundary mismatches the germline segment, possibly from a read error. The V call is TRBV10-3, the J call TRBJ2-1; 9 bases match TRBD2. Germline V CDR1 and CDR2: ENHRY, SYGVKD. CDR3 size: 13 residues. The CDR3 DNA follows: TGTGCCAGCAGTGTTAGCGGGAGCAATGAGCAGTTCTTC. Protein product: CASSVSGSNEQFF.

V gene TRBV7-8 combines with J gene TRBJ1-1; weak D call: TRBD1 (6 bases). The CDR3 has 14 amino acids. Looked up from germline, CDR1 is SGHVS and CDR2 is FQNEAQ. Deletions cut 5 bases from V and 7 bases from J, with 17 bases between. CDR3 sequence (DNA): TGTGCCAGCAGCCAATTCCGAACAGGGATTGAAGCTTTCTTT. It yields the protein CASSQFRTGIEAFF. Combining the CDR3 with reference TRBV7-8 and TRBJ1-1 gives the whole variable domain GAGVSQSPRYKVAKRGQDVALRCDPISGHVSLFWYQQALGQGPEFLTYFQNEAQLDKSGLPSDRFFAERPEGSVSTLKIQRTQQEDSAVYLCASSQFRTGIEAFFGQGTRLTVV.

The J gene is TRBJ2-7, the V gene TRBV6-1; TRBD2 aligns across 8 bases. V trimming: 3 bases; J trimming: 1 base; junction bases outside the gene matches: 11. CDR1 MNHNS and CDR2 SASEGT come from the germline V gene. This CDR3 is 17 amino acids long. CDR3 coding DNA: TGTGCCAGCAGTGAGGTAGATTCTAGCGGGCGTTCCTACGAGCAGTACTTC. Its translation is CASSEVDSSGRSYEQYF.

V and J are TRBV18 and TRBJ2-2; 13 bases are a match to TRBD2. V shed 3 bases and J 3 bases; nucleotides not matched to a gene: 7. The germline V gene encodes CDR1 KGHSH and CDR2 LQKENI. The CDR3 loop spans 18 amino acids. CDR3 DNA: TGTGCCAGCTCACCGAGGGGGACTAGCGGGGACTACACCGGGGAGCTGTTTTTT. It is translated as CASSPRGTSGDYTGELFF.

The CDR3: CSVAGGSYEQYF. CDR3 DNA sequence: TGCAGCGTAGCGGGGGGGTCCTACGAGCAGTACTTC. This chain uses TRBV29-1 with TRBJ2-7, with 10 bases aligning to TRBD2. The CDR3 loop spans 12 amino acids. With V trimmed by 6 bases and J by 1 base, 0 bases remained unmatched. CDR1 is SQVTM, CDR2 ANQGSEA, per germline.

This rearrangement joins TRBV9 to TRBJ2-5; 11 bases are shared with TRBD2. J was trimmed by 2 bases and V by 3 bases; bases with no gene match: 6. The length of the CDR3 is 16 residues. From germline, CDR1 is SGDLS and CDR2 YYNGEE. Written as DNA, the CDR3 is TGTGCCAGCAGCGCAGCGGGACTAGCGGCTCAAGAGACCCAGTACTTC. Translating gives CASSAAGLAAQETQYF.

This clone appeared once. This chain joins TRBV29-1 and TRBJ2-1; the match to TRBD2 covers 7 bases. The length of the CDR3 is 17 residues. After removal of 6 bases from V and 1 base from J, the junction contained 15 bases not matched to a gene. CDR1 is SQVTM and CDR2 is ANQGSEA in the germline V gene. The CDR3 is CSVGGTMVARSYNEQFF. The CDR3 DNA reads as TGCAGCGTGGGCGGGACTATGGTAGCGCGGTCCTACAATGAGCAGTTCTTC.